This passage covers 32 T cell receptor beta chains from one sample sequenced in a study of shared clonotypes between healthy human individuals. Produced via immunoSEQ multiplex PCR; TCRdb's table is partial and in-frame only. The sample consists of about 1.4 million clones, around 97% of them appearing once. Sequencing was done on a sample of naive CD4+ T cells sorted from blood. As to subset: CD45RA+ positively selected. These receptors were collected from a man aged 30 to 45 in good health.

The J gene is TRBJ2-1, the V gene TRBV7-2; D remains unclear. The CDR3 runs to 13 residues. Germline V gene sequence: CDR1 SGHTA, CDR2 FQGNSA. V gave up 5 bases and J gave up 5 bases, with 10 bases separating them. This CDR3 is CASSIRRDNEQFF. In DNA, the CDR3 is TGTGCCAGCAGCATAAGACGGGACAATGAGCAGTTCTTC.

The V gene is TRBV10-1, the J gene TRBJ1-1; D is undetermined. Between the trimmed V and J ends, which lost 6 bases and 4 bases, there was a span of 12 bases. In germline, CDR1 is WNHNN, CDR2 SYGVQD (reference sequence). The CDR3 length is 13 residues. CDR3 residues: CASSASGVTEAFF. The CDR3 DNA is TGCGCCAGCAGCGCTTCTGGGGTCACTGAAGCTTTCTTT.

This chain uses TRBV6-6 with TRBJ2-1, with 8 bases lining up with TRBD2. V shed 4 bases, J shed 0 bases, and the junction held 5 bases outside the gene matches. The CDR3 length is 16 residues. Germline CDR1 reads MNHNY; CDR2 reads SVGAGI (reference sequence). The CDR3 nucleotides read TGTGCCAGCAGTTCCACCAGCGGGAGCTCCTACAATGAGCAGTTCTTC. Amino acids: CASSSTSGSSYNEQFF.

J is TRBJ2-4 and V is TRBV15, with a possible D match to TRBD2 (5 bases). The CDR3 runs to 12 residues. The V end was cut by 3 bases, the J end by 9 bases, with 9 bases between. The germline V gene has CDR1 LNHNV and CDR2 YYDKDF (reference sequence). CDR3 nucleotide sequence: TGTGCCACCAGCAGGGCTGAGGGCATTCAGTACTTC. This sequence encodes CATSRAEGIQYF.

The rearrangement joins TRBV5-1 to TRBJ2-5, with D perhaps matching TRBD1 (5 bases). Germline V gene sequence: CDR1 SGHRS, CDR2 YFSETQ. Trimming took 4 bases from V and 2 from J, leaving 9 bases between them. The CDR3 is 13 amino acids. CDR3 amino acids: CASSVDIQETQYF. CDR3 bases: TGCGCCAGCAGCGTGGACATTCAAGAGACCCAGTACTTC.

CDR3 sequence reads: CASSLGLLTTDTQYF. The CDR3 DNA reads TGTGCCAGCAGTTTAGGATTACTTACCACAGATACGCAGTATTTT. The chain links TRBV28 to TRBJ2-3; the D is unclear. Trimming pared 2 bases from V and 2 bases from J, leaving 11 bases between. CDR3 size: 15 residues. CDR1 is MDHEN, CDR2 SYDVKM, per germline.

The chain links TRBV10-3 to TRBJ2-5; D is uncertain. The CDR3 totals 13 residues. Germline CDR1 ENHRY, CDR2 SYGVKD. The ends were cut back, 10 bases at V and 3 bases at J, with 15 bases in the middle. The CDR3 spells CASGVFGKETQYF. CDR3 DNA sequence: TGTGCCAGCGGCGTCTTTGGGAAAGAGACCCAGTACTTC.

This clone showed up just once. The V and J genes are TRBV14 and TRBJ1-4; 9 nucleotides agree with TRBD1. The germline V gene encodes CDR1 SGHDN and CDR2 FVKESK. Trimming at V came to 2 bases and at J to 8 bases, leaving 12 bases not matched to a gene. This CDR3 region has 17 residues. The CDR3 sequence is CASSQTKWDREYEKLFF. In DNA, the CDR3 is TGTGCCAGCAGCCAAACAAAGTGGGACAGGGAATACGAAAAACTGTTTTTT. Full variable domain (remainder filled in from reference TRBV14 and TRBJ1-4): EAGVTQFPSHSVIEKGQTVTLRCDPISGHDNLYWYRRVMGKEIKFLLHFVKESKQDESGMPNNRFLAERTGGTYSTLKVQPAELEDSGVYFCASSQTKWDREYEKLFFGSGTQLSVL.

The CDR3, as DNA: TGTGCCAGCAGCCCGACTAGCGGGATCTATGAGCAGTTCTTC. This encodes CASSPTSGIYEQFF. This sequence joins TRBV7-2 and TRBJ2-1, with 11 nucleotides matching TRBD2. The CDR3 totals 14 residues. V was clipped by 5 bases and J by 8 bases; unmatched bases: 5. Germline assignment: CDR1 SGHTA and CDR2 FQGNSA.

The V gene is TRBV11-1, the J gene TRBJ1-5; 10 positions agree with TRBD1. This CDR3 contains 16 residues. From germline, CDR1 is SGHAT and CDR2 FQDESV (reference sequence). The junction had 5 bases not matched to a gene; V was cut back by 5 bases and J by 1 base. The CDR3 protein is CASSPGTGASNQPQHF. CDR3 nucleotides: TGTGCCAGCAGCCCCGGGACAGGGGCGAGCAATCAGCCCCAGCATTTT.

The gene calls are TRBV6-5 and TRBJ2-7; possibly TRBD2 for D (5 bases). This CDR3 comprises 13 residues. V gave up 5 bases and J gave up 4 bases, with 12 bases separating them. From germline, CDR1 is MNHEY and CDR2 SVGAGI. CDR3 region: CASSATGKYEQYF. Written as DNA, the CDR3 is TGTGCCAGCAGTGCCACCGGGAAATACGAGCAGTACTTC.

The CDR3 nucleotides are TGTGCCAGTAGTATAAGAGGGGGCCAGGGTCTCACCGGGGAGCTGTTTTTT. Encoded protein: CASSIRGGQGLTGELFF. The genes are TRBV19 and TRBJ2-2; 7 positions match TRBD1. J gave up 4 bases and V 2 bases, and 10 bases lay outside the gene matches. Germline lookup yields CDR1 LNHDA and CDR2 SQIVND (reference sequence). There are 17 residues in the CDR3.

The gene calls are TRBV14 and TRBJ2-4, with 7 nucleotides matching TRBD1. This CDR3 is 18 amino acids long. J lost 4 bases, V lost 3 bases, and 15 bases had no gene match. The germline gives CDR1 SGHDN, CDR2 FVKESK. CDR3 coding DNA: TGTGCCAGCAGCCAGTCCCGGACAGGTCGAAATCCTAAAAACATTCAGTACTTC. Its protein product is CASSQSRTGRNPKNIQYF.

A note on this clone: Other nucleotide sequences in the sample specify the same CDR3. V usage is TRBV28 and J usage is TRBJ1-3; D is possibly TRBD1 (6 bases). Germline lookup yields CDR1 MDHEN and CDR2 SYDVKM. V was clipped by 2 bases and J by 1 base, with 9 bases between them. CDR3 size: 15 residues. In DNA form, the CDR3 reads TGTGCCAGCAGTTTAGGGGGGCGGTCTGGAAACACCATATATTTT. This codes for CASSLGGRSGNTIYF.

The chain combines TRBV5-8 with TRBJ2-3, with TRBD1 matching over 9 bases. Trimming took 4 bases from V and 0 from J; bases not matched to a gene: 9. The length of the CDR3 is 17 residues. Looked up from germline, CDR1 is SGHTS and CDR2 is YDEGEE. The CDR3 DNA reads TGTGCCAGCAGCCCGGGACAGGGAGAGCCTAGCACAGATACGCAGTATTTT. Translating it yields CASSPGQGEPSTDTQYF.

The V and J genes are TRBV5-1 and TRBJ2-7; D not resolved. The CDR3 has 14 residues. Germline CDR1 reads SGHRS; CDR2 reads YFSETQ. V lost 1 base and J lost 2, with 10 bases in between. DNA for the CDR3: TGCGCCAGCAGCTTGTCGGGCGGAACCTACGAGCAGTACTTC. Amino acid sequence: CASSLSGGTYEQYF.

The genes are TRBV6-4 and TRBJ2-1, with 10 bases matching TRBD2. The V segment lost 4 bases and the J segment 0 bases; nucleotides outside the gene matches: 6. Germline CDR1 is MRHNA and CDR2 is SNTAGT. The CDR3 has 17 residues. CDR3 region: CASSGAPSGSSYNEQFF. The CDR3 region has the DNA TGTGCCAGCAGTGGGGCCCCTAGCGGGAGCTCCTACAATGAGCAGTTCTTC.

The rearrangement joins TRBV11-2 to TRBJ2-1; D is possibly TRBD2 (6 bases). CDR3 length: 15 residues. Germline values: CDR1 SGHAT, CDR2 FQNNGV. V was cut by 2 bases and J by 5 bases, with 13 bases left in between. In nucleotides, the CDR3 is TGTGCCAGCAGCTTACAGACTAGGGTACACAATGAGCAGTTCTTC. This translates into CASSLQTRVHNEQFF.

The V and J genes are TRBV4-1 and TRBJ2-1; either TRBD1 or TRBD2 may supply D (7 bases each). Trimming stripped 3 bases from V and 7 bases from J, with 22 bases between. Germline values: CDR1 MGHRA, CDR2 YSYEKL. This CDR3 is 17 amino acids long. The CDR3 bases are TGCGCCAGCAGCCATACCGGTCGCAGGGGGGGTGTGAATGAGCAGTTCTTC. Its protein is CASSHTGRRGGVNEQFF.

The V call is TRBV19, the J call TRBJ1-5, with 8 bases aligning to TRBD1. CDR1 and CDR2 (germline): LNHDA, SQIVND (reference sequence). Unmatched junction bases numbered 10, after V lost 5 bases and J lost 7 bases. CDR3 length equals 15 residues. The CDR3 DNA is TGTGCCAGTAGTTCCGTGGACAGGGTTTTGCAGCCCCAGCATTTT. Its translation is CASSSVDRVLQPQHF.

The rearrangement joins TRBV5-1 to TRBJ2-7; perhaps TRBD1 as D (5 bases). CDR3 length equals 14 residues. Trimming took off 0 bases at V and 5 bases at J, with 12 bases between the two ends. Germline CDR1 and CDR2: SGHRS and YFSETQ. The CDR3 reads CASSLAQGADEQYF. DNA of the CDR3: TGCGCCAGCAGCTTGGCGCAGGGCGCCGACGAGCAGTACTTC.

The chain links TRBV5-1 to TRBJ2-2; D gene uncertain. The CDR3 consists of 15 residues. Looked up from germline, CDR1 is SGHRS and CDR2 is YFSETQ. Trimming shortened V by 2 bases and J by 0 bases, and 8 bases separated the two germline ends. The CDR3 loop is CASSLFDANTGELFF. The CDR3, as DNA: TGCGCCAGCAGCTTATTCGACGCGAACACCGGGGAGCTGTTTTTT.

This sequence joins TRBV7-9 and TRBJ1-2; D is perhaps TRBD1 (5 bases). CDR3 size: 18 residues. The germline V gene has CDR1 SEHNR and CDR2 FQNEAQ (reference sequence). V gave up 5 bases and J gave up 1 base, with 23 bases separating them. CDR3: CASSRNSPAWDGNYGYTF. The CDR3 bases are TGTGCCAGCAGCCGAAATTCCCCTGCTTGGGACGGTAACTATGGCTACACCTTC.

This chain joins TRBV6-5 and TRBJ2-7, with D perhaps matching TRBD2 (7 bases). The CDR3 sequence is 15 residues long. V lost 6 bases to trimming and J lost 3 bases, with 18 bases between them. Germline lookup yields CDR1 MNHEY and CDR2 SVGAGI. The CDR3 reads CASSPSWGGSYEQYF. The CDR3 bases are TGTGCCAGCAGCCCCAGTTGGGGGGGCAGCTACGAGCAGTACTTC.

This chain links TRBV12-5 with TRBJ1-3, with 7 nucleotides matching TRBD1. Germline loops: CDR1 LGHNT, CDR2 FRNRAP. The CDR3 loop spans 17 amino acids. The junction had 8 bases not matched to a gene; V was cut back by 1 base and J by 2 bases. CDR3 DNA: TGTGCTAGTGGTTTGGGACCTGACAGGGCAACTGGAAACACCATATATTTT. Translating it yields CASGLGPDRATGNTIYF. Filled out from reference TRBV12-5 and TRBJ1-3, the complete variable domain reads DARVTQTPRHKVTEMGQEVTMRCQPILGHNTVFWYRQTMMQGLELLAYFRNRAPLDDSGMPKDRFSAEMPDATLATLKIQPSEPRDSAVYFCASGLGPDRATGNTIYFGEGSWLTVV.

The chain joins TRBV6-1 to TRBJ2-4; 8 nucleotides line up with TRBD2. CDR1 and CDR2 (germline): MNHNS, SASEGT. The J segment lost 1 base and the V segment lost 8 bases, leaving 4 bases of the junction unmatched. The CDR3 contains 14 residues. CDR3 protein: CASAGGRAKNIQYF. Here the CDR3 DNA reads TGTGCCAGCGCGGGCGGGAGGGCCAAAAACATTCAGTACTTC.

In the case of this clone: Other DNA sequences in this sample translate to the same CDR3. The chain uses TRBV6-5 and TRBJ1-1; D gene unclear. Germline V gene lookup returns CDR1 MNHEY and CDR2 SVGAGI. This CDR3 is 14 amino acids long. V was shortened by 5 bases and J by 0 bases, with 10 bases between the two germline ends. The CDR3 coding sequence is TGTGCCAGCAGTCTAGGACGGCTGAACACTGAAGCTTTCTTT. It translates to CASSLGRLNTEAFF.

This sequence joins TRBV15 and TRBJ2-1; D unclear. The CDR3 spans 15 residues. Germline values: CDR1 LNHNV, CDR2 YYDKDF (reference sequence). The ends were cut back, 0 bases at V and 6 bases at J, with 12 bases in the middle. The CDR3 here is CATSRDGTYLNEQFF. The CDR3, as DNA: TGTGCCACCAGCAGAGATGGAACGTACCTCAATGAGCAGTTCTTC. The whole variable domain, remainder taken from reference TRBV15 and TRBJ2-1, is DAMVIQNPRYQVTQFGKPVTLSCSQTLNHNVMYWYQQKSSQAPKLLFHYYDKDFNNEADTPDNFQSRRPNTSFCFLDIRSPGLGDTAMYLCATSRDGTYLNEQFFGPGTRLTVL.

This clone was counted a single time. Other DNA sequences in this specimen translate into the identical CDR3. The rearrangement joins TRBV5-1 to TRBJ2-5; 7 bases fit TRBD1. V lost 4 bases and J lost 1; bases outside the gene matches: 4. Germline lookup yields CDR1 SGHRS and CDR2 YFSETQ. The CDR3 covers 14 residues. The CDR3 loop reads CASSPGQVQETQYF. The CDR3 nucleotides are TGCGCCAGCAGCCCCGGACAGGTCCAAGAGACCCAGTACTTC.

In the case of this clone: The sample has other DNA sequences that encode this CDR3 too. CDR3 sequence (DNA): TGCAGTGCCCCTAATACAGATACGCAGTATTTT. Residues: CSAPNTDTQYF. The chain links TRBV20-1 to TRBJ2-3; D is undetermined. The CDR3 is 11 residues long. The ends were cut back, 6 bases at V and 3 bases at J, with 7 bases in the middle. Germline V gives CDR1 DFQATT, CDR2 SNEGSKA (reference sequence).

The chain links TRBV10-2 to TRBJ1-4; TRBD1 is a possible D gene (5 bases). Germline V gene lookup returns CDR1 WSHSY and CDR2 SAAADI. This CDR3 contains 16 residues. Trimming took 6 bases from V and 2 from J, leaving 16 bases between them. The CDR3 reads CASRAGHLATNEKLFF. The CDR3 coding sequence is TGCGCCAGCAGGGCAGGACATCTCGCGACTAATGAAAAACTGTTTTTT.

This rearrangement joins TRBV25-1 to TRBJ1-2; D perhaps matches TRBD1 (6 bases). The V and J ends lost 1 base and 3 bases respectively, with 9 bases between them. This CDR3 has 14 residues. Germline CDR1 MGHDK, CDR2 SYGVNS. The CDR3: CASSEWGAHYGYTF. CDR3 DNA sequence: TGTGCCAGCAGTGAATGGGGGGCGCACTATGGCTACACCTTC.